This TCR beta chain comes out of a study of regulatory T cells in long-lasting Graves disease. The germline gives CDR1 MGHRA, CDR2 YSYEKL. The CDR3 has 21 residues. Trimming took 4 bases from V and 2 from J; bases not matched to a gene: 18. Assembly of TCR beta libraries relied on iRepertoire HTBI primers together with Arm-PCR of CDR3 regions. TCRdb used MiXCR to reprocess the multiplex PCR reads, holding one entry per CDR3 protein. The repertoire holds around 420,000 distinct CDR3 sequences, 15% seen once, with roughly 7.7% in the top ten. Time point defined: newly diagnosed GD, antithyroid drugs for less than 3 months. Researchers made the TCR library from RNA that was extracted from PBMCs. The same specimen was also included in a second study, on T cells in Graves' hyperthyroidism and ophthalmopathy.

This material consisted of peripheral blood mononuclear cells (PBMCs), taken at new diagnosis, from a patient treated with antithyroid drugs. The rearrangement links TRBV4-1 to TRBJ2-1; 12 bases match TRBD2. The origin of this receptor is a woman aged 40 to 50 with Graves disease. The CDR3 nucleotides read TGCGCCAGCAGCCCAAGACCCCTAGCGGGAGGGCCAAGGGGGCCCTACAATGAGCAGTTCTTC. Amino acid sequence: CASSPRPLAGGPRGPYNEQFF.